This T cell receptor (beta chain) was identified during a study of spatial heterogeneity in lung cancer. Regarding the study as a whole: At tumor resection, ubiquitous expanded TCRs were detected in blood more often than later.

Trimming shortened V by 3 bases and J by 3 bases, and 8 bases separated the two germline ends. The CDR3 covers 13 residues. CDR1 and CDR2 from the germline V gene are SQVTM and ANQGSEA. At least ten counts were recorded for this clonotype. Its cognate antigen is unknown. The time point is: sample taken at primary tumor resection. The donors comprised approximately 72 untreated early-stage non-small cell lung cancer patients. Unique molecular identifiers tagged every individual TCR cDNA molecule. MiXCR was run by TCRdb on the 5' RACE reads, yielding one entry per CDR3 protein. Found here are around 92,000 distinct CDR3 sequences, approximately 12% of them singletons; the top ten hold roughly 39%.

The sample here was PBMCs, taken at surgery. The rearrangement joins TRBV29-1 to TRBJ2-2, with D perhaps matching TRBD1 (6 bases). The source is a male donor with early-stage non-small cell lung cancer. The CDR3 DNA reads TGCAGCGTTGACAGGGGTCACACCGGGGAGCTGTTTTTT. This translates into CSVDRGHTGELFF.